Below, 27 T cell receptor beta chains from the same sample are listed, as sequenced in a study of control samples from healthy donors and cancer patients. Clones were sequenced by immunoSEQ multiplex PCR, and TCRdb holds only the in-frame ones, with some missing. Of 150,000 to 200,000 clones detected, around 90% appear once; the ten largest clones hold over 1.1%. The sequenced material came from blood. The receptors derive from a woman between 45 and 60 years old in good health.

The chain recombines TRBV6-1 with TRBJ2-3; the D call may be TRBD1 or TRBD2 (5 bases each). This CDR3 contains 16 residues. Between the trimmed V and J ends, which lost 4 bases and 6 bases, there was a span of 20 bases. Germline CDR1 is MNHNS and CDR2 is SASEGT. In DNA form, the CDR3 reads TGTGCCAGCAGTGTGAGGGGAACTGCTATTTTGGATACGCAGTATTTT. This translates into CASSVRGTAILDTQYF.

The chain joins TRBV29-1 to TRBJ2-7; D is possibly TRBD1 or TRBD2 (6 bases each). CDR3 length: 13 residues. Per germline, CDR1 SQVTM and CDR2 ANQGSEA. Trimming pared 7 bases from V and 7 bases from J, leaving 20 bases between. DNA for the CDR3: TGCAGCGGGCGGGGCCGCTATCAGGGGGAGCAGTACTTC. Amino acid sequence: CSGRGRYQGEQYF.

The J gene is TRBJ1-2, the V gene TRBV28; D is unresolved. CDR3 length: 15 amino acids. Trimming cost V 4 bases and J 3 bases, with 15 bases left between them. Germline CDR1 reads MDHEN; CDR2 reads SYDVKM. CDR3 loop: CASSSHPTRDYGYTF. The CDR3 region has the DNA TGTGCCAGCAGTTCCCATCCAACAAGGGACTATGGCTACACCTTC.

This chain joins TRBV18 and TRBJ1-4, with D hard to call. The CDR3 is 13 amino acids. Trimming shortened V by 5 bases and J by 6 bases, and 10 bases separated the two germline ends. Germline V gene data show CDR1 as KGHSH and CDR2 as LQKENI. CDR3 coding DNA: TGTGCCAGCTCAGAAAGGCCCGATGAAAAACTGTTTTTT. Protein product: CASSERPDEKLFF.

Comments on this clone: An end of the junction does not agree with germline; a read error may underlie this. The V and J genes are TRBV18 and TRBJ1-1; 8 bases are a match to TRBD1. Germline V gives CDR1 KGHSH, CDR2 LQKENI. The CDR3 totals 15 residues. CDR3 nucleotides: TGTGCCAGCTCACCTCAGGGGGCGTCGAACACTGAAGTTTTCTTT. This gives the protein CASSPQGASNTEVFF.

The chain joins TRBV7-6 to TRBJ2-7, with D maybe TRBD1 (6 bases). CDR1 is SGHVS, CDR2 FNYEAQ, per germline. V lost 3 bases and J 0 bases, leaving 15 bases between the germline ends. CDR3 size: 16 residues. The CDR3 protein is CASSFAPLGGSYEQYF. The CDR3 DNA reads as TGTGCCAGCAGCTTCGCCCCCTTAGGGGGCTCCTACGAGCAGTACTTC.

The sample holds a few counts of this clone. V and J are TRBV7-8 and TRBJ2-7, with D tentatively TRBD2 (6 bases). This CDR3 is 14 amino acids long. V was pared by 7 bases and J by 0 bases, with 13 bases between. Germline CDR1 reads SGHVS; CDR2 reads FQNEAQ. The CDR3 region is CASNAGPNSYEQYF. CDR3 nucleotide sequence: TGTGCCAGCAACGCGGGACCAAACTCCTACGAGCAGTACTTC.

V and J are TRBV14 and TRBJ2-3; D perhaps matches TRBD2 (6 bases). V dropped 4 bases and J dropped 4 bases, with 15 bases sitting between them. CDR3 size: 15 residues. The germline V gene has CDR1 SGHDN and CDR2 FVKESK. The CDR3 DNA sequence: TGTGCCAGCAGCCCGGGACTCCGCCGGTCAGATACGCAGTATTTT. This encodes CASSPGLRRSDTQYF. The variable domain in full, with the rest retrieved from reference TRBV14 and TRBJ2-3, is EAGVTQFPSHSVIEKGQTVTLRCDPISGHDNLYWYRRVMGKEIKFLLHFVKESKQDESGMPNNRFLAERTGGTYSTLKVQPAELEDSGVYFCASSPGLRRSDTQYFGPGTRLTVL.

V gene TRBV29-1 combines with J gene TRBJ1-1, with D unresolved. V was pared by 6 bases and J by 0 bases, with 11 bases between. From germline, CDR1 is SQVTM and CDR2 ANQGSEA. This CDR3 has 13 amino acids. The CDR3 DNA sequence: TGCAGCGTCGGGAGACATATGAACACTGAAGCTTTCTTT. It yields the protein CSVGRHMNTEAFF.

V and J are TRBV11-3 and TRBJ2-3, with TRBD2 matching 14 bases. The CDR3 contains 15 residues. V lost 5 bases and J lost 10; bases outside the gene matches: 8. Germline CDR1 and CDR2: SGHNT and YENEEA. CDR3 DNA sequence: TGTGCCAGCAGCCCGTTTGGGACTAGCGGGAGTGCGCAGTATTTT. It is translated as CASSPFGTSGSAQYF.

The J gene is TRBJ1-3, the V gene TRBV4-1; a weak D match, TRBD1 (5 bases). Per germline, CDR1 MGHRA and CDR2 YSYEKL. Trimming cost V 4 bases and J 2 bases, with 18 bases left between them. The CDR3 is made up of 17 amino acids. CDR3 coding DNA: TGCGCCAGCAGCCTTCTAATGGGCGGGGGGACTGGAAACACCATATATTTT. As protein: CASSLLMGGGTGNTIYF.

This chain uses TRBV7-2 with TRBJ2-5, with D unclear. V lost 2 bases and J lost 1, with 5 bases in between. This CDR3 has 13 amino acids. Germline-derived CDR1 and CDR2 are SGHTA and FQGNSA. CDR3 coding DNA: TGTGCCAGCAGCTTAACAGCCCAAGAGACCCAGTACTTC. This sequence encodes CASSLTAQETQYF.

The chain uses TRBV4-1 and TRBJ1-5; unclear D gene. The V gene's germline CDR1 is MGHRA and CDR2 YSYEKL. This CDR3 has 13 amino acids. V lost 4 bases to trimming and J lost 6 bases, with 10 bases between them. The CDR3 DNA is TGCGCCAGCAGCCCGCCTCCTGGTCAGCCCCAGCATTTT. It codes for CASSPPPGQPQHF.

This chain joins TRBV7-2 and TRBJ1-5, with D perhaps TRBD1 (6 bases). Germline values: CDR1 SGHTA, CDR2 FQGNSA. Trimming pared 4 bases from V and 4 bases from J, leaving 8 bases between. CDR3 length equals 13 residues. The chain's CDR3 is CASSWTENQPQHF. CDR3 DNA sequence: TGTGCCAGCAGCTGGACAGAAAATCAGCCCCAGCATTTT. The full variable domain, with the rest looked up from reference TRBV7-2 and TRBJ1-5, is GAGVSQSPSNKVTEKGKDVELRCDPISGHTALYWYRQSLGQGLEFLIYFQGNSAPDKSGLPSDRFSAERTGGSVSTLTIQRTQQEDSAVYLCASSWTENQPQHFGDGTRLSIL.

The chain couples TRBV28 to TRBJ1-2; 10 nucleotides match TRBD1. This CDR3 has 13 residues. Per germline, CDR1 MDHEN and CDR2 SYDVKM. With 2 bases clipped from V and 6 bases from J, the junction kept 0 bases outside the gene matches. The CDR3 reads CASSLGTGDGYTF. DNA of the CDR3: TGTGCCAGCAGTTTAGGGACAGGGGATGGCTACACCTTC.

This clone turned up a few times. V gene TRBV7-2 combines with J gene TRBJ2-3; D is unresolved. The CDR3 sequence is 14 residues long. V was trimmed by 1 base and J by 0 bases, leaving 5 bases between them. The V gene's germline CDR1 is SGHTA and CDR2 FQGNSA. The CDR3 nucleotides are TGTGCCAGCAGCTTAGGACCTAGCACAGATACGCAGTATTTT. Translating gives CASSLGPSTDTQYF.

V gene TRBV4-2 combines with J gene TRBJ2-7; D gene ambiguous. CDR1 is LGHNA, CDR2 YNFKEQ, per germline. The CDR3 runs 15 residues. Trimming shortened V by 4 bases and J by 0 bases, and 13 bases separated the two germline ends. CDR3 sequence (DNA): TGTGCCAGCAGCCCTCGTGGGATAGACTCCTACGAGCAGTACTTC. This translates into CASSPRGIDSYEQYF.

A note on this clone: This sample also contains other DNA sequences that code for the same CDR3. The V gene is TRBV28, the J gene TRBJ2-3; 10 nucleotides line up with TRBD1. Germline loops: CDR1 MDHEN, CDR2 SYDVKM. The CDR3 sequence is 14 residues long. With 5 bases clipped from V and 3 bases from J, the junction kept 2 bases outside the gene matches. The CDR3 spells CASSRQGATDTQYF. The CDR3 nucleotides read TGTGCCAGCAGTCGACAGGGGGCAACAGATACGCAGTATTTT.

The V gene is TRBV7-9, the J gene TRBJ1-6, with no clear D. The V end lost 7 bases, the J end lost 10 bases, and 20 bases lay between the germline ends. The length of the CDR3 is 15 residues. Looked up from germline, CDR1 is SEHNR and CDR2 is FQNEAQ (reference sequence). Written as DNA, the CDR3 is TGTGCCAGCACCCTCCAAGGAGGCCTCGCCTCACCCCTCCACTTT. As protein: CASTLQGGLASPLHF.

This clone was detected only a few times. The chain uses TRBV10-3 and TRBJ2-2, with 7 bases fitting TRBD1. Germline CDR1 reads ENHRY; CDR2 reads SYGVKD. Germline trimming cut 7 bases from V and 5 bases from J; bases unmatched to any gene: 7. This CDR3 contains 14 residues. In nucleotides, the CDR3 is TGTGCCATCACCGGGACAGCCGGTACCGGGGAGCTGTTTTTT. Amino acid sequence: CAITGTAGTGELFF.

CDR3 DNA sequence: TGTGCCAGTAGTCCCGGGACAGGGCTATACGAGCAGTACTTC. Protein sequence: CASSPGTGLYEQYF. The rearrangement links TRBV19 to TRBJ2-7, with TRBD1 matching over 9 bases. This CDR3 contains 14 residues. The V gene end was trimmed by 5 bases and the J gene end by 4 bases; junction bases not matched to a gene: 6. Germline V gives CDR1 LNHDA, CDR2 SQIVND (reference sequence).

The chain joins TRBV5-1 to TRBJ2-7; D not resolved. Germline V gives CDR1 SGHRS, CDR2 YFSETQ. V lost 0 bases, J lost 2 bases, and 6 bases lay in between. CDR3 length: 13 amino acids. The CDR3, as DNA: TGCGCCAGCAGCTTGGGAATGACCTACGAGCAGTACTTC. Encoded protein: CASSLGMTYEQYF.

V gene TRBV19 combines with J gene TRBJ1-2; a weak D match, TRBD1 (6 bases). The V end was cut by 8 bases, the J end by 4 bases, with 17 bases between. From germline, CDR1 is LNHDA and CDR2 SQIVND (reference sequence). The length of the CDR3 is 14 residues. The chain's CDR3 is CASLSPGGIYGYTF. CDR3 nucleotide sequence: TGTGCCAGTCTGTCCCCGGGGGGCATCTATGGCTACACCTTC.

J is TRBJ1-1 and V is TRBV30, with TRBD1 matching over 9 bases. V shed 2 bases, J shed 6 bases, and the junction held 25 bases outside the gene matches. The germline V gene encodes CDR1 GTSNPN and CDR2 SVGIG (reference sequence). This CDR3 spans 20 amino acids. In nucleotides, the CDR3 is TGTGCCTGGAGTCCCGGGGTATACAGGGGGCGCTTAACTGGTCGCGCTGAAGCTTTCTTT. It specifies CAWSPGVYRGRLTGRAEAFF.

The genes are TRBV5-6 and TRBJ1-2, with 8 bases lining up with TRBD1. The CDR3 is 15 residues long. Trimming took 4 bases from V and 12 from J; bases not matched to a gene: 17. The V gene's germline CDR1 is SGHDT and CDR2 YYEEEE. CDR3 in DNA: TGTGCCAGCAGCCACCAACCTTCCGGACAGACAGGGGACACCTTC. Translation gives CASSHQPSGQTGDTF. The whole variable domain, remainder taken from reference TRBV5-6 and TRBJ1-2, is DAGVTQSPTHLIKTRGQQVTLRCSPKSGHDTVSWYQQALGQGPQFIFQYYEEEERQRGNFPDRFSGHQFPNYSSELNVNALLLGDSALYLCASSHQPSGQTGDTFGSGTRLTVV.

The chain combines TRBV5-6 with TRBJ1-1, with D uncertain. This CDR3 is built from 16 residues. The germline gives CDR1 SGHDT, CDR2 YYEEEE. Trimming cost V 0 bases and J 1 base, with 13 bases left between them. This CDR3 reads CASSLVLSISNTEAFF. The DNA of the CDR3 is TGTGCCAGCAGCTTGGTGTTATCTATCTCGAACACTGAAGCTTTCTTT.

The rearrangement joins TRBV5-4 to TRBJ2-3; TRBD2 is a possible D gene (6 bases). This CDR3 contains 15 residues. The V end was cut by 0 bases, the J end by 3 bases, with 11 bases between. The germline CDR1 and CDR2 sequences are SGHNT and YYREEE (reference sequence). The CDR3 loop reads CASSLAGGSTDTQYF. The CDR3 DNA sequence: TGTGCCAGCAGCTTGGCCGGGGGATCAACAGATACGCAGTATTTT.